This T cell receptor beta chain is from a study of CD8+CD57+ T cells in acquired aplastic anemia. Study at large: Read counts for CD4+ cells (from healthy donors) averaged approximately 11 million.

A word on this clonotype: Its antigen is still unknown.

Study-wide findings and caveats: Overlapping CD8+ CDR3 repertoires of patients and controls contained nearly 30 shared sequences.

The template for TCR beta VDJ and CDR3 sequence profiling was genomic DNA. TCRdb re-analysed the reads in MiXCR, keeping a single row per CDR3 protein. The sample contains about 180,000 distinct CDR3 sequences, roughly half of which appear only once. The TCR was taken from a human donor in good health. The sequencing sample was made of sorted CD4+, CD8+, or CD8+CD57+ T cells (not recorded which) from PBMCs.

In nucleotides, the CDR3 is TGTGCCACCCCAAAGAATCCGGGGCCCCCCTACGAGCAGTACTTC. Translation gives CATPKNPGPPYEQYF. The chain is built from TRBV2 and TRBJ2-7, with D perhaps matching TRBD1 or TRBD2 (5 bases each). CDR1 and CDR2 from the germline V gene are SNHLY and FYNNEI. The V end lost 10 bases, the J end lost 2 bases, and 21 bases lay between the germline ends. CDR3 length equals 15 residues.